This TCR beta chain came from a study of response to subunit inactivated influenza vaccine. Germline V lookup: CDR1 SEHNR, CDR2 FQNEAQ (reference sequence). V shed 4 bases and J shed 4 bases, with 14 bases lying between them. The CDR3 extends over 15 amino acids. TCRdb itself ran the RT-PCR reads through MiXCR, one entry per CDR3 protein. In the table there are hundreds of thousands of distinct CDR3 sequences, around 10% of which are singletons. Separately, the same data were catalogued under a study of T cells expressing NK-cell markers. That work adds: Beta-chain TCR cDNA was generated via 5'RACE template switching with UMIs. Sorted CD3+CD56+NKG2C+, CD3+CD56+NKG2C- and CD3+CD56-NKG2C+ T cells provided the TCR beta repertoires. The share of CD8+ T cells held by dominant NKG2C+ clonotypes was 1.0-7.0% in several donors. HCMV specificity of expanded NKG2C+ T cell clones remained unclear.

The receptor's source is a man in his fifties or sixties who received an inactivated influenza vaccine. The chain has TRBV7-9 and TRBJ1-3, with a possible D match to TRBD1 (5 bases). Sequencing used PBMCs from blood, obtained on the day of vaccination. The CDR3 is CASSSGMNRGNTIYF. Written as DNA, the CDR3 is TGTGCCAGCAGCTCCGGGATGAACAGGGGAAACACCATATATTTT.